The subject of this entry is one T cell receptor beta chain. These data originate in a study of blood T cell repertoires in COVID-19. Overall study context: Sites in the United States, Italy and Spain provided acute and convalescent COVID-19 samples. The cDNA or gDNA used as material had been derived from T cells, B-cell-depleted T cells, or PBMCs.

Per the study methods: Reference gene primers were amplified, and this amplification served to estimate nucleated cell counts. Sequencing used immunoSEQ multiplex PCR; TCRdb keeps in-frame clones, though not all of them. From that table come the V and J calls and clone size; the DNA was used to work out D and trimming. The table records approximately 200,000 clones, about 81% of them present only once. The CDR3 has 11 residues. Deletions cut 4 bases from V and 3 bases from J, with 4 bases between. Germline CDR1 and CDR2: SNHLY and FYNNEI. Enrolled during active infection, Seattle patients were then followed longitudinally.

This sequence joins TRBV2 and TRBJ2-7; no reliable D call. The sequence derives from a woman of 80 years or more with COVID-19, enrolled during active disease. Sequenced material: peripheral blood. The CDR3 loop is CASSVFYEQYF. The DNA for the CDR3 is TGTGCCAGCAGTGTCTTCTACGAGCAGTACTTC.